Shown below are 30 T cell receptor beta chains from a single sample sequenced in a study of blood T cell repertoires in COVID-19. The assay was immunoSEQ multiplex PCR, and TCRdb's table has in-frame clones only and misses some. The sample includes 120,000 to 150,000 clones, approximately 90% of them seen just once. The specimen sequenced was peripheral blood. These receptors came from a woman between 55 and 75 years old with active COVID-19.

Remarks on this clone: An end of the junction does not agree with germline; a read error may underlie this. The CDR3 region is CTISESDRAAGQPQHF. DNA of the CDR3: TGTACCATCAGTGAGTCGGACAGGGCGGCCGGGCAGCCCCAGCATTTT. The rearrangement uses TRBV10-3 and TRBJ1-5, with 8 bases fitting TRBD1. CDR1 is ENHRY and CDR2 is SYGVKD in the germline V gene. This CDR3 has 16 residues.

CDR3 loop: CAWSVGGSIYEQYF. The CDR3 DNA reads TGTGCCTGGAGTGTAGGCGGGAGCATCTACGAGCAGTACTTC. The V gene is TRBV30, the J gene TRBJ2-7; 7 bases agree with TRBD2. CDR1 GTSNPN and CDR2 SVGIG come from the germline V gene (reference sequence). The trim removed 0 bases at V and 3 bases at J, leaving 5 bases unmatched. The CDR3 is made up of 14 amino acids.

The V gene is TRBV6-1, the J gene TRBJ2-5, with D tentatively TRBD1 (5 bases). Germline lookup yields CDR1 MNHNS and CDR2 SASEGT. The CDR3 length is 15 residues. V was clipped by 3 bases and J by 3 bases, with 14 bases between them. CDR3 DNA sequence: TGTGCCAGCAGTGAGAGGTTCGGCAGGGAAGAGACCCAGTACTTC. It is translated as CASSERFGREETQYF.

The chain combines TRBV18 with TRBJ1-1; no definite D call. This CDR3 is built from 14 residues. Trimming took off 2 bases at V and 1 base at J, with 8 bases between the two ends. Germline V lookup: CDR1 KGHSH, CDR2 LQKENI. CDR3 loop: CASSPASGNTEAFF. The CDR3, as DNA: TGTGCCAGCTCACCAGCGAGCGGGAACACTGAAGCTTTCTTT.

V is TRBV19 and J is TRBJ1-3; D uncertain. This CDR3 is built from 15 residues. Germline V CDR1 and CDR2: LNHDA, SQIVND (reference sequence). Trimming left V 5 bases short and J 0 bases short, with 11 bases between. Here the CDR3 DNA reads TGTGCCAGTAGTGGCAACGTGGTCTCTGGAAACACCATATATTTT. Protein: CASSGNVVSGNTIYF.

The chain recombines TRBV20-1 with TRBJ2-7, with D perhaps TRBD1 (6 bases). Trimming left V 2 bases short and J 5 bases short, with 7 bases between. The CDR3 contains 11 residues. CDR1 and CDR2 (germline): DFQATT, SNEGSKA (reference sequence). In DNA form, the CDR3 reads TGCAGTGCTAGACAGGGGAACGAGCAGTACTTC. Translated: CSARQGNEQYF.

The V call is TRBV19, the J call TRBJ2-1, with 9 nucleotides matching TRBD2. The ends lost 4 bases at V and 2 bases at J; junction bases unmatched: 18. The CDR3 spans 20 residues. Germline CDR1 is LNHDA and CDR2 is SQIVND (reference sequence). The CDR3 is CASSTTTSGVPGGAYNEQFF. For the CDR3, the DNA is TGTGCCAGTAGTACCACGACTAGCGGTGTCCCCGGAGGAGCCTACAATGAGCAGTTCTTC.

The chain carries TRBV6-2 or TRBV6-3 and TRBJ2-1, with 10 bases identical to TRBD2. This CDR3 region has 17 residues. The V gene's germline CDR1 is MNHEY and CDR2 SVGEGT. The V segment lost 2 bases and the J segment 8 bases; nucleotides outside the gene matches: 12. CDR3 DNA sequence: TGTGCCAGCAGTTACCCAACTAGCGGGATTATGTTCCATGAGCAGTTCTTC. The encoded protein is CASSYPTSGIMFHEQFF.

J is TRBJ1-6 and V is TRBV30, with 7 nucleotides matching TRBD1. The CDR3 totals 14 residues. The germline CDR1 and CDR2 sequences are GTSNPN and SVGIG (reference sequence). The junction had 12 bases not matched to a gene; V was cut back by 2 bases and J by 14 bases. In DNA form, the CDR3 reads TGTGCCTGGAGTCCCCGGACAGGAGGTGGAGCCCTCCACTTT. Translating it yields CAWSPRTGGGALHF. The complete variable domain, with remaining parts taken from reference TRBV30 and TRBJ1-6, reads SQTIHQWPATLVQPVGSPLSLECTVEGTSNPNLYWYRQAAGRGLQLLFYSVGIGQISSEVPQNLSASRPQDRQFILSSKKLLLSDSGFYLCAWSPRTGGGALHFGNGTRLTVT.

V is TRBV9 and J is TRBJ2-5; D is perhaps TRBD2 (6 bases). The CDR3 extends over 15 amino acids. Between the trimmed V and J ends, which lost 4 bases and 4 bases, there was a span of 17 bases. Germline CDR1 SGDLS, CDR2 YYNGEE. The DNA of the CDR3 is TGTGCCAGCAGCCGCTCGGGGGTAGTTGCAGAGACCCAGTACTTC. Protein sequence: CASSRSGVVAETQYF.

The rearrangement links TRBV7-8 to TRBJ2-1; 7 bases agree with TRBD2. V was clipped by 5 bases and J by 9 bases; unmatched bases: 4. The CDR3 loop spans 12 amino acids. The germline V gene encodes CDR1 SGHVS and CDR2 FQNEAQ. The CDR3 region is CASSPLAFEQFF. Written as DNA, the CDR3 is TGTGCCAGCAGCCCACTAGCGTTTGAGCAGTTCTTC.

The chain uses TRBV5-1 and TRBJ2-7; tentative D call: TRBD1 (6 bases). Germline V CDR1 and CDR2: SGHRS, YFSETQ. This CDR3 is built from 15 residues. V dropped 0 bases and J dropped 3 bases, with 13 bases sitting between them. The chain's CDR3 is CASSLDRQASYEQYF. CDR3 nucleotide sequence: TGCGCCAGCAGCTTGGATAGACAGGCGAGCTACGAGCAGTACTTC.

This chain joins TRBV28 and TRBJ2-7; no clear D gene. The CDR3 has 14 amino acids. Germline V gene sequence: CDR1 MDHEN, CDR2 SYDVKM. V was clipped by 0 bases and J by 2 bases, with 8 bases between them. CDR3 protein: CASSLWRRTYEQYF. CDR3 bases: TGTGCCAGCAGTTTATGGCGGCGGACCTACGAGCAGTACTTC.

The chain links TRBV7-9 to TRBJ2-2, with a weak D call TRBD2 (5 bases). The CDR3 is 15 residues long. Trimming removed 6 bases from V and 4 bases from J, with 15 bases in between. CDR1 is SEHNR, CDR2 FQNEAQ, per germline (reference sequence). The DNA for the CDR3 is TGTGCCAGCAGACCCGGACGTCGGGGCACCGGGGAGCTGTTTTTT. As protein: CASRPGRRGTGELFF.

This chain links TRBV19 with TRBJ1-5; TRBD1 aligns across 8 bases. CDR1 and CDR2 (germline): LNHDA, SQIVND (reference sequence). The CDR3 contains 15 residues. After removal of 5 bases from V and 2 bases from J, the junction contained 5 bases not matched to a gene. The CDR3 DNA is TGTGCCAGTAGTCAGGGGGCATTGGGCAATCAGCCCCAGCATTTT. It translates to CASSQGALGNQPQHF.

The J gene is TRBJ1-2, the V gene TRBV28; D is uncertain. The CDR3 runs to 11 residues. The germline CDR1 and CDR2 sequences are MDHEN and SYDVKM. The V gene lost 8 bases and the J gene lost 2 bases, with 6 bases spanning the gap. The CDR3 DNA reads as TGTGCCAGCCATGGCAACTATGGCTACACCTTC. This codes for CASHGNYGYTF.

This clone came up once. The chain carries TRBV7-6 and TRBJ2-3, with 10 bases matching TRBD2. After removal of 4 bases from V and 5 bases from J, the junction contained 9 bases not matched to a gene. The CDR3 runs to 16 residues. CDR1 is SGHVS and CDR2 is FNYEAQ in the germline V gene. This CDR3 is CASSYGASGRLDTQYF. CDR3 DNA: TGTGCCAGCAGCTACGGGGCTAGCGGGAGATTAGATACGCAGTATTTT.

J is TRBJ2-1 and V is TRBV14; D might be TRBD2 (6 bases). CDR3 length: 17 amino acids. V was clipped by 3 bases and J by 4 bases, with 19 bases between them. Germline V lookup: CDR1 SGHDN, CDR2 FVKESK. The CDR3 coding sequence is TGTGCCAGCAGCCACCTCTTCGGAGGGGAGCAATACAATGAGCAGTTCTTC. It translates to CASSHLFGGEQYNEQFF.

CDR3: CASSSTDYNEQFF. CDR3 DNA sequence: TGTGCCAGCAGTAGTACCGATTACAATGAGCAGTTCTTC. The rearrangement links TRBV7-9 to TRBJ2-1; D not resolved. V lost 6 bases and J 4 bases, leaving 10 bases between the germline ends. Germline lookup yields CDR1 SEHNR and CDR2 FQNEAQ (reference sequence). This CDR3 contains 13 residues.

This clone was seen only a few times. The genes are TRBV7-2 and TRBJ1-2; D is perhaps TRBD1 (5 bases). Per the germline V gene, CDR1 is SGHTA and CDR2 is FQGNSA. The CDR3 is 15 residues long. Trimming took off 4 bases at V and 3 bases at J, with 15 bases between the two ends. CDR3 sequence: CASSSQGFAYYGYTF. The CDR3 DNA sequence: TGTGCCAGCAGCTCGCAGGGATTTGCGTACTATGGCTACACCTTC.

The chain carries TRBV25-1 and TRBJ1-1; 7 bases match TRBD1. The CDR3 consists of 15 residues. J lost 1 base, V lost 3 bases, and 5 bases had no gene match. Germline loops: CDR1 MGHDK, CDR2 SYGVNS. This CDR3 reads CASSDRGWGNTEAFF. CDR3 DNA sequence: TGTGCCAGCAGTGACAGGGGGTGGGGGAACACTGAAGCTTTCTTT.

The chain carries TRBV19 and TRBJ2-7; 7 bases map to TRBD2. This CDR3 comprises 13 residues. The J segment lost 4 bases and the V segment lost 5 bases, leaving 5 bases of the junction unmatched. Germline V gives CDR1 LNHDA, CDR2 SQIVND (reference sequence). DNA of the CDR3: TGTGCCAGTAGTTTCCAGCGGGATTACGAGCAGTACTTC. The encoded protein is CASSFQRDYEQYF.

The rearrangement links TRBV4-1 to TRBJ2-1, with 8 bases aligning to TRBD2. From germline, CDR1 is MGHRA and CDR2 YSYEKL. The junction had 11 bases not matched to a gene; V was cut back by 1 base and J by 0 bases. CDR3 length equals 19 residues. CDR3 in DNA: TGCGCCAGCAGCCAAGTGCAAAGTAGCGGGGCCTCCTCCTACAATGAGCAGTTCTTC. Translated: CASSQVQSSGASSYNEQFF.

This chain connects TRBV2 to TRBJ2-7; maybe TRBD1 (5 bases). Germline V gene sequence: CDR1 SNHLY, CDR2 FYNNEI. Trimming took off 6 bases at V and 2 bases at J, with 17 bases between the two ends. CDR3 size: 15 residues. The CDR3 DNA sequence: TGTGCCAGCAGGACAGCCCACCTTCCCCCCTACGAGCAGTACTTC. Its translation is CASRTAHLPPYEQYF.

The gene calls are TRBV2 and TRBJ2-7; 8 bases fit TRBD2. The CDR3 loop spans 16 amino acids. The trim removed 0 bases at V and 8 bases at J, leaving 12 bases unmatched. Germline loops: CDR1 SNHLY, CDR2 FYNNEI. The CDR3: CASSEALGGRFRQQYF. CDR3 DNA: TGTGCCAGCAGTGAAGCGCTGGGCGGGAGGTTCCGGCAGCAGTACTTC.

The rearrangement links TRBV18 to TRBJ1-4, with 8 positions matching TRBD1. Trimming at V came to 2 bases and at J to 7 bases, leaving 6 bases not matched to a gene. Germline-derived CDR1 and CDR2 are KGHSH and LQKENI. The CDR3 covers 15 residues. The CDR3, as DNA: TGTGCCAGCTCACCAGGACAGGGACGTGGTGAAAAACTGTTTTTT. It yields the protein CASSPGQGRGEKLFF.

This clone showed up just a few times. V usage is TRBV7-9 and J usage is TRBJ1-5; D unclear. The CDR3 has 13 residues. V was pared by 4 bases and J by 2 bases, with 6 bases between. The V gene's germline CDR1 is SEHNR and CDR2 FQNEAQ (reference sequence). CDR3 residues: CASSSSGNQPQHF. The DNA for the CDR3 is TGTGCCAGCAGCTCCTCGGGCAATCAGCCCCAGCATTTT.

The chain has TRBV7-8 and TRBJ2-1; D call uncertain. V lost 5 bases, J lost 8 bases, and 13 bases lay in between. CDR1 and CDR2 from the germline V gene are SGHVS and FQNEAQ. The CDR3 has 13 residues. The CDR3 DNA reads as TGTGCCAGCAGCCCCCATCTAGGCTATGAGCAGTTCTTC. It codes for CASSPHLGYEQFF.

This chain joins TRBV19 and TRBJ2-5; TRBD2 matches 12 bases. Germline V gene sequence: CDR1 LNHDA, CDR2 SQIVND (reference sequence). J was trimmed by 4 bases and V by 5 bases; bases with no gene match: 5. CDR3 length: 15 amino acids. The DNA of the CDR3 is TGTGCCAGTAGTCTCGTGGGACTAGCGGGAGAGACCCAGTACTTC. Translated: CASSLVGLAGETQYF. The variable domain in full, completed from reference TRBV19 and TRBJ2-5, reads DGGITQSPKYLFRKEGQNVTLSCEQNLNHDAMYWYRQDPGQGLRLIYYSQIVNDFQKGDIAEGYSVSREKKESFPLTVTSAQKNPTAFYLCASSLVGLAGETQYFGPGTRLLVL.

The sample holds one count of this clone. The chain employs TRBV28 and TRBJ2-7; the match to TRBD1 covers 7 bases. The CDR3 totals 14 residues. After removal of 2 bases from V and 3 bases from J, the junction contained 4 bases not matched to a gene. The germline CDR1 and CDR2 sequences are MDHEN and SYDVKM. CDR3 protein: CASSLATGIYEQYF. The CDR3 nucleotides read TGTGCCAGCAGTTTAGCGACAGGGATCTACGAGCAGTACTTC.